This passage covers 21 T cell receptor beta chains from one sample sequenced in a study of siplizumab effects on memory and regulatory T cells. This table comes from immunoSEQ multiplex PCR, and its TCRdb copy is limited to in-frame clones, with some not included. This table has 100,000 or so clones, about 90% appearing once. Material: Tregs sorted from blood. These TCRs come from a human donor in good health.

This chain links TRBV7-6 with TRBJ2-3, with TRBD2 identical over 11 bases. Per the germline V gene, CDR1 is SGHVS and CDR2 is FNYEAQ. This CDR3 comprises 18 residues. V shed 1 base, J shed 7 bases, and the junction held 13 bases outside the gene matches. Here the CDR3 DNA reads TGTGCCAGCAGCTTAGGACCCCCTTTAGCGGGAGGGTTTTATACGCAGTATTTT. Translation: CASSLGPPLAGGFYTQYF.

The V gene is TRBV19, the J gene TRBJ1-1, with D hard to call. Trimming took off 5 bases at V and 1 base at J, with 11 bases between the two ends. Germline V gives CDR1 LNHDA, CDR2 SQIVND (reference sequence). This CDR3 is built from 14 residues. For the CDR3, the DNA is TGTGCCAGTAGTCCCCGTAACAGGAACACTGAAGCTTTCTTT. This sequence encodes CASSPRNRNTEAFF.

The genes are TRBV6-5 and TRBJ1-4; no firm D call. Germline loops: CDR1 MNHEY, CDR2 SVGAGI. This CDR3 contains 11 residues. V was cut by 6 bases and J by 7 bases, with 6 bases left in between. The CDR3 is CASRNSEKLFF. The CDR3 nucleotides are TGTGCCAGCAGGAATTCTGAAAAACTGTTTTTT.

V and J are TRBV5-6 and TRBJ2-7; D may be TRBD1 (6 bases). CDR1 is SGHDT and CDR2 is YYEEEE in the germline V gene. CDR3 length: 14 amino acids. V was pared by 2 bases and J by 2 bases, with 11 bases between. CDR3 nucleotides: TGTGCCAGCAGCTTTGACAGGAACACCTACGAGCAGTACTTC. Protein product: CASSFDRNTYEQYF.

V usage is TRBV18 and J usage is TRBJ2-7; D unclear. Germline loops: CDR1 KGHSH, CDR2 LQKENI. Trimming pared 1 base from V and 6 bases from J, leaving 10 bases between. The CDR3 spans 13 residues. The CDR3 nucleotides are TGTGCCAGCTCACCACTTCTGGTTAGCGAGCAGTACTTC. Its translation: CASSPLLVSEQYF.

The chain uses TRBV10-3 and TRBJ2-7; the match to TRBD1 covers 7 bases. This CDR3 comprises 14 residues. Germline lookup yields CDR1 ENHRY and CDR2 SYGVKD. With V trimmed by 11 bases and J by 2 bases, 12 bases remained unmatched. CDR3 in amino acids: CAATGRQGPYEQYF. CDR3 nucleotide sequence: TGTGCCGCAACCGGTCGACAGGGCCCCTACGAGCAGTACTTC.

The chain carries TRBV9 and TRBJ2-1; tentative D call: TRBD2 (5 bases). V shed 7 bases and J shed 0 bases, with 17 bases lying between them. The CDR3 contains 16 residues. In germline, CDR1 is SGDLS, CDR2 YYNGEE. The CDR3 protein is CASSSGVSSSYNEQFF. The CDR3 DNA reads TGTGCCAGCTCCTCCGGGGTTTCAAGCTCCTACAATGAGCAGTTCTTC.

V usage is TRBV19 and J usage is TRBJ2-7; 12 positions agree with TRBD2. J gave up 2 bases and V 4 bases, and 3 bases lay outside the gene matches. CDR3 length: 15 amino acids. Germline-derived CDR1 and CDR2 are LNHDA and SQIVND (reference sequence). CDR3 residues: CASSRSSGRAYEQYF. The CDR3 bases are TGTGCCAGTAGTAGGTCTAGCGGGAGGGCCTACGAGCAGTACTTC.

The chain carries TRBV28 and TRBJ2-3, with D perhaps matching TRBD1 (6 bases). V was shortened by 1 base and J by 4 bases, with 15 bases between the two germline ends. Per germline, CDR1 MDHEN and CDR2 SYDVKM. The CDR3 consists of 16 residues. The CDR3 loop is CASSLSGQGYADTQYF. DNA for the CDR3: TGTGCCAGCAGTTTATCGGGGCAGGGGTATGCAGATACGCAGTATTTT.

The rearrangement uses TRBV6-5 and TRBJ2-3, with a weak D call TRBD1 (5 bases). The germline CDR1 and CDR2 sequences are MNHEY and SVGAGI. CDR3 length equals 14 residues. V lost 7 bases and J lost 2, with 13 bases in between. The chain's CDR3 is CASTNTGNTDTQYF. DNA for the CDR3: TGTGCCAGCACTAATACAGGAAACACAGATACGCAGTATTTT.

This clone has only one observation. The chain's CDR3 is CASSEALAGGIDTQYF. The CDR3 DNA follows: TGTGCCAGCAGTGAAGCGTTAGCGGGAGGGATAGATACGCAGTATTTT. The chain employs TRBV6-1 and TRBJ2-3; 11 positions agree with TRBD2. With 0 bases clipped from V and 5 bases from J, the junction kept 4 bases outside the gene matches. The germline CDR1 and CDR2 sequences are MNHNS and SASEGT. The CDR3 runs to 16 residues.

The chain combines TRBV29-1 with TRBJ1-2; 8 nucleotides align to TRBD1. Germline-derived CDR1 and CDR2 are SQVTM and ANQGSEA. J lost 6 bases, V lost 3 bases, and 18 bases had no gene match. The CDR3 totals 17 residues. The DNA of the CDR3 is TGCAGCGTTGACGGTCGGGACAGGATTTATTTGTCGCATGGCTACACCTTC. This encodes CSVDGRDRIYLSHGYTF.

The genes are TRBV28 and TRBJ2-5; 14 nucleotides match TRBD2. The V segment lost 1 base and the J segment 5 bases; nucleotides outside the gene matches: 6. Germline V gene lookup returns CDR1 MDHEN and CDR2 SYDVKM. The CDR3 is 17 amino acids. The CDR3: CASSLSSWTSGRETQYF. The DNA of the CDR3 is TGTGCCAGCAGTTTATCGTCTTGGACTAGCGGGAGGGAGACCCAGTACTTC.

The gene calls are TRBV6-4 and TRBJ2-2; TRBD2 matches 9 bases. The CDR3 spans 16 residues. The V gene end was trimmed by 4 bases and the J gene end by 0 bases; junction bases not matched to a gene: 3. CDR1 and CDR2 from the germline V gene are MRHNA and SNTAGT. In DNA form, the CDR3 reads TGTGCCAGCAGTGCACGGACTAGCGCGAACACCGGGGAGCTGTTTTTT. This codes for CASSARTSANTGELFF.

The rearrangement joins TRBV5-1 to TRBJ2-2, with D possibly matching TRBD2 (6 bases). The CDR3 length is 14 residues. V was pared by 5 bases and J by 4 bases, with 12 bases between. Germline lookup yields CDR1 SGHRS and CDR2 YFSETQ. This chain's CDR3 is CASRWDLVTGELFF. CDR3 in DNA: TGCGCCAGCAGGTGGGACTTGGTCACCGGGGAGCTGTTTTTT.

DNA of the CDR3: TGTGCCAGCAACCCCTATGGAGAGCAGTACTTC. Its protein product is CASNPYGEQYF. This chain uses TRBV6-5 with TRBJ2-7; D unclear. The CDR3 contains 11 residues. V was clipped by 7 bases and J by 7 bases, with 11 bases between them. CDR1 and CDR2 (germline): MNHEY, SVGAGI.

The chain combines TRBV6-1 with TRBJ1-2; TRBD1 might be the D (5 bases). V was clipped by 7 bases and J by 8 bases, with 20 bases between them. Germline values: CDR1 MNHNS, CDR2 SASEGT. The CDR3 spans 14 residues. This chain's CDR3 is CASTRDGGYRGYTF. The CDR3, as DNA: TGTGCCAGCACTCGGGACGGGGGATATCGGGGCTACACCTTC.

This chain uses TRBV19 with TRBJ1-5; D uncertain. CDR1 LNHDA and CDR2 SQIVND come from the germline V gene (reference sequence). The CDR3 runs 14 residues. Trimming shortened V by 4 bases and J by 2 bases, and 9 bases separated the two germline ends. CDR3 nucleotides: TGTGCCAGTAGTAGGCAGTACCGCAATCAGCCCCAGCATTTT. Its translation is CASSRQYRNQPQHF.

The chain employs TRBV5-5 and TRBJ1-5; tentatively, D is TRBD1 (6 bases). Germline V lookup: CDR1 SGHKS, CDR2 YYEKEE (reference sequence). V was cut by 3 bases and J by 4 bases, with 20 bases left in between. The CDR3 sequence is 17 residues long. CDR3 DNA sequence: TGTGCCAGCAGCTGGAGAGATACAGGGAGGGTGAATCAGCCCCAGCATTTT. It translates to CASSWRDTGRVNQPQHF. Supplemented by reference TRBV5-5 and TRBJ1-5, the full variable domain reads DAGVTQSPTHLIKTRGQQVTLRCSPISGHKSVSWYQQVLGQGPQFIFQYYEKEERGRGNFPDRFSARQFPNYSSELNVNALLLGDSALYLCASSWRDTGRVNQPQHFGDGTRLSIL.

The chain uses TRBV15 and TRBJ2-7, with D perhaps matching TRBD2 (6 bases). The CDR3 length is 15 residues. V was trimmed by 4 bases and J by 3 bases, leaving 16 bases between them. From germline, CDR1 is LNHNV and CDR2 YYDKDF (reference sequence). CDR3 sequence: CATSIPQAGIYEQYF. The DNA for the CDR3 is TGTGCCACCAGCATCCCGCAGGCGGGAATCTACGAGCAGTACTTC.

The CDR3, as DNA: TGTGCCAGCAGGGGGAGGGGTGTTGTGAACACTGAAGCTTTCTTT. Its translation: CASRGRGVVNTEAFF. V is TRBV2 and J is TRBJ1-1; a weak D match, TRBD1 (5 bases). Trimming took off 6 bases at V and 0 bases at J, with 14 bases between the two ends. The CDR3 has 15 residues. CDR1 is SNHLY and CDR2 is FYNNEI in the germline V gene.